These T cell receptor beta chains were read from a single sample in a study of cytomegalovirus exposure and HLA in healthy donors. Sequencing was performed with immunoSEQ multiplex PCR; in TCRdb, only in-frame clones are kept and a portion is missing. The sample has about 120,000 clones, over 70% seen once. The sample comprised PBMCs. All receptors come from a woman aged 35 to 49 in good health and CMV-seropositive. Each CDR3 is given with its conserved first and last residue. The order of the fields is clone size, V gene, J gene, D gene, CDR3 DNA, CDR3 protein. The D gene is left open where the match is weak. Clone size is stated in some rows and not others, as once, few, many or a class when expanded.

NA	TRBV4-3	TRBJ2-1	NA	TGCGCCAGCAGCCAAGACGACAATGAGCAGTTCTTC	CASSQDDNEQFF
NA	TRBV9	TRBJ1-2	NA	TGTGCCAGCAGCTCCGTCGGGACTTATGGCTACACCTTC	CASSSVGTYGYTF
once	TRBV6-5	TRBJ1-2	TRBD1	TGTGCCAGCAGTTACTCCCAGGGGGGCTATGGCTACACCTTC	CASSYSQGGYGYTF
NA	TRBV4-2	TRBJ2-3	TRBD1	TGTGCCAGCAGCCAAGATGGGGGGACAGGGGCCGTCGGTACGCAGTATTTT	CASSQDGGTGAVGTQYF
NA	TRBV6-5	TRBJ1-1	TRBD1	TGTGCCAGCTTGACAGGGGGGAACACTGAAGCTTTCTTT	CASLTGGNTEAFF
NA	TRBV5-4	TRBJ2-7	TRBD2	TGTGCCAGCAGCCAAGAGACGGGAGCGGGGCGCGAGCAGTACTTC	CASSQETGAGREQYF
NA	TRBV9	TRBJ2-3	TRBD2	TGTGCCAGCAGCGTAATTCCTAGCGGGGGGGATACGCAGTATTTT	CASSVIPSGGDTQYF
NA	TRBV2	TRBJ2-5	TRBD1	TGTGCCAGCACTCGGGACAGAAACCAAGAGACCCAGTACTTC	CASTRDRNQETQYF
NA	TRBV7-9	TRBJ2-3	TRBD1	TGTGCCAGCAGCCTACAACCGGGACAGGGGAGCACAGATACGCAGTATTTT	CASSLQPGQGSTDTQYF
NA	TRBV11-2	TRBJ1-1	TRBD1	TGTGCCAGCAGACGGACAGGGAACACTGAAGCTTTCTTT	CASRRTGNTEAFF
NA	TRBV5-1	TRBJ1-3	NA	TGCGCCAGCACCAGCTTGGGAGGGCGCGGAAACACCATATATTTT	CASTSLGGRGNTIYF
few	TRBV7-2	TRBJ2-1	TRBD2	TGTGCCAGCAGCTTAGTAGCGGGAGCTTCCTACAATGAGCAGTTCTTC	CASSLVAGASYNEQFF
NA	TRBV7-9	TRBJ1-1	NA	TGTGCCAGCAGTTTCGGAGCCGGTGAAGCTTTCTTT	CASSFGAGEAFF
NA	TRBV19	TRBJ2-2	NA	TGTGCCAGTAAAGGACAGCCGAACACCGGGGAGCTGTTTTTT	CASKGQPNTGELFF
NA	TRBV19	TRBJ1-3	NA	TGTGCCAGTAGTACGCCGGAGGGAGCTGGAAACACCATATATTTT	CASSTPEGAGNTIYF
NA	TRBV19	TRBJ2-1	TRBD1	TGTGCCAGTAGCGTCGACAGGGCGTTTGAAGGAGAGCAGTTCTTC	CASSVDRAFEGEQFF
few	TRBV7-7	TRBJ2-1	TRBD1	TGTGCCAGCAGCCCTGACAGGGACGCCTACAATGAGCAGTTCTTC	CASSPDRDAYNEQFF
NA	TRBV7-8	TRBJ1-2	NA	TGTGCCAGCAGCTTAGCGGCGGGGAATGGCTACACCTTC	CASSLAAGNGYTF
NA	TRBV18	TRBJ1-1	TRBD1	TGTGCCAGCTCACCAGGACAGGGGGCGGACACTGAAGCTTTCTTT	CASSPGQGADTEAFF
NA	TRBV7-2	TRBJ1-1	NA	TGTGCCAGCAGCTGGGGGGTCATGAACACTGAAGCTTTCTTT	CASSWGVMNTEAFF
NA	TRBV4-1	TRBJ1-2	NA	TGCGCCAGCAGTCCAGGGGCGGCCGCGAACTATGGCTACACCTTC	CASSPGAAANYGYTF
NA	TRBV21-1	TRBJ1-2	NA	TGTGCCAATTCGGACAGTCCCAAACCAAACTATGGCTACACCTTC	CANSDSPKPNYGYTF
NA	TRBV5-1	TRBJ1-2	TRBD1	TGCGCCAGCAGCGGAGACAGGGGAAACTATGGCTACACCTTC	CASSGDRGNYGYTF
NA	TRBV7-9	TRBJ1-5	NA	TGTGCCAGCAGCAGAGGACAGCTCAATCAGCCCCAGCATTTT	CASSRGQLNQPQHF
few	TRBV30	TRBJ1-1	TRBD1	TGTGCCTGGAGTGTACTTGGGACAGGGAATGAAGCTTTCTTT	CAWSVLGTGNEAFF
NA	TRBV4-3	TRBJ2-2	NA	TGCGCCAGCAGCCAGAGGATACTCCCCGCGAACACCGGGGAGCTGTTTTTT	CASSQRILPANTGELFF
few	TRBV11-2	TRBJ2-7	TRBD2	TGTGCCAGCAGCCTGACTAGCGGGGGGAAAAACGAGTACTTC	CASSLTSGGKNEYF
NA	TRBV29-1	TRBJ1-5	NA	TGCAGCGTTATGGACACCTTCAAGGCGCCCCAGCATTTT	CSVMDTFKAPQHF
NA	TRBV6-5	TRBJ1-5	TRBD1	TGTGCCAGCAGTGAAATGGGACAGGGGGTCCCCCAGCATTTT	CASSEMGQGVPQHF
NA	TRBV28	TRBJ2-2	NA	TGTGCCAGCAGTTTGGTGGGCCTCGGGGAGCTGTTTTTT	CASSLVGLGELFF
NA	TRBV19	TRBJ2-3	TRBD2	TGTGCCAGTAGTATGGAACCCCCACTAGCGGGAGGAAGCACAGATACGCAGTATTTT	CASSMEPPLAGGSTDTQYF
NA	TRBV27	TRBJ2-7	NA	TGTGCCAGCAGGCCACAGGGATTTGGCGAGCAGTACTTC	CASRPQGFGEQYF
NA	TRBV7-9	TRBJ2-7	TRBD2	TGTGCCAGCACCAAGGTTGGACTAGACGCTTACGAGCAGTACTTC	CASTKVGLDAYEQYF
NA	TRBV6-5	TRBJ2-6	NA	TGTGCCAGCAGCCTTGCTGGGGCCAACGTCCTGACTTTC	CASSLAGANVLTF
few	TRBV5-1	TRBJ2-5	NA	TGCGCCAGCAGCCCAAAAGCGATGAGGGAGACCCAGTACTTC	CASSPKAMRETQYF
once	TRBV13	TRBJ2-5	TRBD2	TGTGCCAGCGCGCGACTAGCGAGAGAAGAGACCCAGTACTTC	CASARLAREETQYF
NA	TRBV6-6	TRBJ2-7	NA	TGTGCCAGCAGTTACTCGAGGCAGCCAGACTCCTACGAGCAGTACTTC	CASSYSRQPDSYEQYF
NA	TRBV13	TRBJ1-1	NA	TGTGCCAGCAGCTTAGGCCGGGACTCACTGGGGTTT	CASSLGRDSLGF
NA	TRBV7-2	TRBJ1-4	NA	TGTGCCAGCAGCTTCGGTCAAAATGAAAAACTGTTTTTT	CASSFGQNEKLFF
NA	TRBV7-8	TRBJ1-1	NA	TGTGCCAGCAGCTCCTGGGCTAAACAGGTGAACACTGAAGCTTTCTTT	CASSSWAKQVNTEAFF
NA	TRBV4-3	TRBJ2-7	TRBD1	TGCGCCAGCAGCCAACTCGGGACAGGCCACTACGAGCAGTACTTC	CASSQLGTGHYEQYF
NA	TRBV4-3	TRBJ1-1	NA	TGCGCCAGCAGCCAAGATCCCCCCACGAGCGCTGAAGCTTTCTTT	CASSQDPPTSAEAFF
few	TRBV7-9	TRBJ1-4	NA	TGTGCCAGCAGCTTAGGTTCCGCAACTAATGAAAAACTGTTTTTT	CASSLGSATNEKLFF
NA	TRBV10-3	TRBJ1-1	NA	TGTGCCATCAGCCCCCTGGGCAGTAACACTGAAGCTTTCTTT	CAISPLGSNTEAFF
NA	TRBV27	TRBJ1-2	NA	TGTGCCAGCAGTTTACAGGGTCTCGGCTATGGCTACACCTTC	CASSLQGLGYGYTF